This T cell receptor beta chain emerged from a study of post-analysis software for immune sequencing data. On this clonotype: The target antigen is unknown.

Looked up from germline, CDR1 is MNHEY and CDR2 is SVGEGT. The CDR3 has 15 residues. Trimming took off 7 bases at V and 1 base at J, with 17 bases between the two ends. Unique-molecular-identifier-tagged TCR beta cDNA libraries were used. Each batch of roughly 1 to 11 million T cells produced hundreds of thousands of cDNA molecules. TCRdb re-analysed the PCR reads in MiXCR, keeping a single row per CDR3 protein. The sample has hundreds of thousands of distinct CDR3 sequences; 55% to 70% are singletons. Findings and caveats of the study: Strong co-clustering by F measure was evident for samples that had been prepared in the same batch. Five or six TRBV segments were more frequent in patients than controls; TRBV5-6, TRBV5-1 and TRBV20-1 belonged to this group. For normalized Chao1 diversity, multiple sclerosis patients scored significantly lower than controls did.

Sequenced sample: blood. V usage is TRBV6-2 or TRBV6-3 and J usage is TRBJ2-7; D may be TRBD1 or TRBD2 (5 bases each). The clonotype originates from a girl aged 2-9 years with multiple sclerosis. Here the CDR3 reads CASTEGAWGSYEQYF. The CDR3 coding sequence is TGTGCCAGCACAGAAGGGGCGTGGGGGTCCTACGAGCAGTACTTC.